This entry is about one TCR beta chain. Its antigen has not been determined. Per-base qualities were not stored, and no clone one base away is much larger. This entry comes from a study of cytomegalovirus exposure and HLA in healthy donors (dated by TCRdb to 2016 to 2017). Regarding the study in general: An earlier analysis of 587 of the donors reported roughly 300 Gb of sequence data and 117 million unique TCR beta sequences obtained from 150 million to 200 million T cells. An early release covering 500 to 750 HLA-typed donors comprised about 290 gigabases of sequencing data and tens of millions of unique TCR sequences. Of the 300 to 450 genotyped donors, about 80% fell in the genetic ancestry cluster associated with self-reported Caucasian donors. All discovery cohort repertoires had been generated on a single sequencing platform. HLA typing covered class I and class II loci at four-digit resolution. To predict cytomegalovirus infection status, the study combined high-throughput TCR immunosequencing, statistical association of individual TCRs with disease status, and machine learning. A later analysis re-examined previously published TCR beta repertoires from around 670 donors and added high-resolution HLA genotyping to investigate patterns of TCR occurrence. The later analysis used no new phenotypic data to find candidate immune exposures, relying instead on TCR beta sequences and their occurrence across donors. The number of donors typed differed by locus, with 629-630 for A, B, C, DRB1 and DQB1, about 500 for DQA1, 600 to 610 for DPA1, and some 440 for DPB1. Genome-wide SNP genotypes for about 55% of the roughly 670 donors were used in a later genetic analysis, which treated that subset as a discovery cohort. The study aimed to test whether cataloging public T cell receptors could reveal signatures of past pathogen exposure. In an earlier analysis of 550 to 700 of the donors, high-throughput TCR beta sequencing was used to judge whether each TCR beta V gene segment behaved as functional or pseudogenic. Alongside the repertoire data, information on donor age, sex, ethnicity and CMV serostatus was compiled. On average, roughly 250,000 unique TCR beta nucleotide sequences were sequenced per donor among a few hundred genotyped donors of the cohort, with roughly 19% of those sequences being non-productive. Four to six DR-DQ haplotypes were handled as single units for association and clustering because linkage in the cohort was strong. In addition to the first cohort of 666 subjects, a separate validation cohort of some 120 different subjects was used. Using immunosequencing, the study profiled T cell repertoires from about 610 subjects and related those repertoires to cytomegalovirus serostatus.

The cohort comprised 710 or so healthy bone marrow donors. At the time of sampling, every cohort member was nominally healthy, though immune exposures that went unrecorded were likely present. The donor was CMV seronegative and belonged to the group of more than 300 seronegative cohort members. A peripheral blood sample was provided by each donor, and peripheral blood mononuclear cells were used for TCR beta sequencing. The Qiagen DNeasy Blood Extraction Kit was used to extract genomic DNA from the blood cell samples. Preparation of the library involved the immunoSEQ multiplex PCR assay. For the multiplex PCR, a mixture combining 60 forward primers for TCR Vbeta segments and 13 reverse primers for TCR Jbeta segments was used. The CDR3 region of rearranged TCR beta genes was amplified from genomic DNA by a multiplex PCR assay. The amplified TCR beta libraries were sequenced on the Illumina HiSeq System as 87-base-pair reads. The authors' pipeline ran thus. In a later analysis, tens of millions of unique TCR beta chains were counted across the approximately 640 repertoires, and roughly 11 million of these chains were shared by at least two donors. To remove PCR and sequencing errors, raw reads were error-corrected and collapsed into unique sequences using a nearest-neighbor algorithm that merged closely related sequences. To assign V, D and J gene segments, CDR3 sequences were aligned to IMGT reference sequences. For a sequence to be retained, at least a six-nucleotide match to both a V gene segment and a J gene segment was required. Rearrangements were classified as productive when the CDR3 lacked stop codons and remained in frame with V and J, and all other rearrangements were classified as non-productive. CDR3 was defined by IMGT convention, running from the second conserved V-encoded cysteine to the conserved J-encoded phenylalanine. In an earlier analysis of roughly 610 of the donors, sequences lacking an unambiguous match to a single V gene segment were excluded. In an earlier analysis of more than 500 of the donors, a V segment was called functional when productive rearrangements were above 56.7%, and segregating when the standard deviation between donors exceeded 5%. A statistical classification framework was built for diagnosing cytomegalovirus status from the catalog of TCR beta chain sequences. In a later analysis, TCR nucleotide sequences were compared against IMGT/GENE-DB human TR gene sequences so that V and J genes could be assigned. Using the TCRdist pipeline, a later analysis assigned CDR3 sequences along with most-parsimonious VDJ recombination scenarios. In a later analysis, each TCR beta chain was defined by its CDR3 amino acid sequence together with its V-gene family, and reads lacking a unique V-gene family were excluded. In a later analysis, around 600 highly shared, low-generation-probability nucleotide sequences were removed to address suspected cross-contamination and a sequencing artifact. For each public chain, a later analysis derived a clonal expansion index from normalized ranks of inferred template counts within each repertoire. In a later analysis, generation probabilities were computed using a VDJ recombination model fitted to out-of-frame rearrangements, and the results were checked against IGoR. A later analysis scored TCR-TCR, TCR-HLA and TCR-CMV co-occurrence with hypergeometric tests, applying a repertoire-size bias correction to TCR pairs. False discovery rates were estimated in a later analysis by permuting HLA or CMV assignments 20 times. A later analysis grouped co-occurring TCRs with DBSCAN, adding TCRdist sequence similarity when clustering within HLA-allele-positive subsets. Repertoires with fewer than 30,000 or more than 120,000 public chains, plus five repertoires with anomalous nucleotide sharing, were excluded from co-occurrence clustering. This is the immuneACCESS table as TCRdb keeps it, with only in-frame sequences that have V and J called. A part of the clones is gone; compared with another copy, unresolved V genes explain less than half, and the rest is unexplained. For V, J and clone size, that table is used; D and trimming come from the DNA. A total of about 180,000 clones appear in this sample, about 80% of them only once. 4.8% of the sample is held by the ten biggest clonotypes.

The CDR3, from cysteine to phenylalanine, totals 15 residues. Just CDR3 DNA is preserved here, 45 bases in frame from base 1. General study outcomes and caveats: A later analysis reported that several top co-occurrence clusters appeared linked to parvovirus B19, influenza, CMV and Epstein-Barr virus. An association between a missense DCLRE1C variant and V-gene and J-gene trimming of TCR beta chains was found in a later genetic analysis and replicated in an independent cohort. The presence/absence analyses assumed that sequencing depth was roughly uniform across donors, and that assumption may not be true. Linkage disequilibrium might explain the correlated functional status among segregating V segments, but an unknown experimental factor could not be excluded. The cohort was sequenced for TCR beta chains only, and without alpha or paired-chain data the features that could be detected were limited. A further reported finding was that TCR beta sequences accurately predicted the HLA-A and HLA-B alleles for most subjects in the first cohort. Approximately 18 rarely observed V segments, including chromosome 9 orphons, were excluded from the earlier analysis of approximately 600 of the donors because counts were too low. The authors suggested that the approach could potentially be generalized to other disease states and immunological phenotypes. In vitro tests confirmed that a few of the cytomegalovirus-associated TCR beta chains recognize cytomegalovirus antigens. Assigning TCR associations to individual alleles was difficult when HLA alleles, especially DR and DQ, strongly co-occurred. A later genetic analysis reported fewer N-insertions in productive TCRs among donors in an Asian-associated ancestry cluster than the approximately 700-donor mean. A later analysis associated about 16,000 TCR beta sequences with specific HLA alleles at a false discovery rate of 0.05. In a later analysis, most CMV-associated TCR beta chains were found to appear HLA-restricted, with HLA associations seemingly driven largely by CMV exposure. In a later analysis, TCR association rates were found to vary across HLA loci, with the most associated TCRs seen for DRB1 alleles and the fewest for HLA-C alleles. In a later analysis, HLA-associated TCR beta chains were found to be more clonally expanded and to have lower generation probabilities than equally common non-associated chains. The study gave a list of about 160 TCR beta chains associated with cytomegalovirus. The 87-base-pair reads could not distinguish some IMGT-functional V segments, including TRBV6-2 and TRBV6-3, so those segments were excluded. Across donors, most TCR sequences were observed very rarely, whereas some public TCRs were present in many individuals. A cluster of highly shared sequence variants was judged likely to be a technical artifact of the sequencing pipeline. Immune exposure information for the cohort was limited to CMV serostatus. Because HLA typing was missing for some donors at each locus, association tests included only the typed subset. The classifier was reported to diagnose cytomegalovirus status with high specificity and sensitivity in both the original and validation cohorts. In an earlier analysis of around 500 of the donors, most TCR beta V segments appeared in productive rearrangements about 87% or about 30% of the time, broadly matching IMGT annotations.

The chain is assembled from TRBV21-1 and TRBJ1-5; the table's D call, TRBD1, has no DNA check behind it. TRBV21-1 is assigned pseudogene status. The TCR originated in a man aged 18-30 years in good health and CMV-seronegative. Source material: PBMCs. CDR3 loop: CASTRLGQSNQPQHF. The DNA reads TGTGCCAGCACTCGCTTAGGACAAAGCAATCAGCCCCAGCATTTT.